One sample yielded the 3 T cell receptor beta chains listed below, sequenced in a study of blood T cell repertoires in COVID-19. Using immunoSEQ multiplex PCR, the repertoire was profiled, and TCRdb retains in-frame clones only, with some absent. The sample holds about 65,000 clones, approximately 93% seen once. Material for sequencing was peripheral blood. The origin of the receptors is a man between 65 and 80 years old with active COVID-19.

In DNA form, the CDR3 reads TGCGCCAGCAGTGAAACAGGGCCGAACACCGGGGAGCTGTTTTTT. It yields the protein CASSETGPNTGELFF. This chain links TRBV10-2 with TRBJ2-2; D may be TRBD1 (6 bases). V lost 3 bases and J lost 0, with 8 bases in between. Germline V gene data show CDR1 as WSHSY and CDR2 as SAAADI. There are 15 residues in the CDR3.

The chain combines TRBV3-1 (or the pseudogene TRBV3-2) with TRBJ2-5, with 9 bases aligning to TRBD2. The CDR3 spans 16 residues. V lost 4 bases, J lost 4 bases, and 10 bases stayed unmatched. CDR1 and CDR2 (germline): LGHDT, YNNKEL (reference sequence). This CDR3 is CASSLFGGGARETQYF. The CDR3 DNA follows: TGTGCCAGCAGCCTATTCGGCGGGGGGGCCCGAGAGACCCAGTACTTC.

The chain is built from TRBV7-9 and TRBJ2-2, with D maybe TRBD1 (5 bases). Looked up from germline, CDR1 is SEHNR and CDR2 is FQNEAQ (reference sequence). CDR3 size: 13 residues. V was shortened by 2 bases and J by 7 bases, with 8 bases between the two germline ends. The CDR3 region is CASSLTDIGELFF. Written as DNA, the CDR3 is TGTGCCAGCAGCTTAACGGACATCGGGGAGCTGTTTTTT.